This is a list of T cell receptor beta chains from one sample in a study of blood T cell repertoires in COVID-19. Some clones are missing from TCRdb's copy, which holds only in-frame ones; the method was immunoSEQ multiplex PCR. Among 250,000 to 350,000 clones, about 85% were seen once, and the ten largest hold around 6%. The sample was PBMCs or T cells enriched from blood (not recorded which). The receptors derive from a woman between 25 and 40 years old who had recovered from COVID-19. The CDR3 runs from the conserved cysteine through the conserved F or W. A D gene is named only where the DNA matches it firmly. Where a row states a size, it is once, few, many or the class of an expanded clone; other rows omit it.

size: .
D: TRBD2
V: TRBV5-1
J: TRBJ2-3
DNA: TGCGCCAGCAGTACGGCGGGGGTTGGGGATACGCAGTATTTT
CDR3: CASSTAGVGDTQYF

size: .
D: TRBD1
V: TRBV28
J: TRBJ2-1
DNA: TGTGCCAGCAGTTTTCGGGGACAGGGGGAGACTGAGCAGTTCTTC
CDR3: CASSFRGQGETEQFF

size: .
D: .
V: TRBV9
J: TRBJ2-7
DNA: TGTGCCAGCAGCGTAGATCGGGGCGAGCAGTACTTC
CDR3: CASSVDRGEQYF

size: .
D: TRBD1
V: TRBV6-5
J: TRBJ1-5
DNA: TGTGCCAGCCGTAGACAGGGGCTGGGTCAGCCCCAGCATTTT
CDR3: CASRRQGLGQPQHF

size: .
D: TRBD1
V: TRBV19
J: TRBJ1-2
DNA: TGTGCCAGTACTATCTGGGACAGGGGGAACTATGGCTACACCTTC
CDR3: CASTIWDRGNYGYTF

size: few
D: .
V: TRBV9
J: TRBJ1-6
DNA: TGTGCCAGCAGCGTAACCGCGGGGAGCTCCTATAATTCACCCCTCCACTTT
CDR3: CASSVTAGSSYNSPLHF

size: once
D: .
V: TRBV5-5
J: TRBJ1-5
DNA: TGTGCCAGCAGCTTGGAGGTCTCGGCGGGGGACACTTATAGCAATCAGCCCCAGCATTTT
CDR3: CASSLEVSAGDTYSNQPQHF

size: .
D: TRBD1
V: TRBV7-6
J: TRBJ2-1
DNA: TGTGCCAGCAGCTTAGAGGGGGGACAGGGATACAATGAGCAGTTCTTC
CDR3: CASSLEGGQGYNEQFF

size: .
D: .
V: TRBV13
J: TRBJ1-5
DNA: TGTGCCAGCAGCTTAGGCCTATCGGGCAATCAGCCCCAGCATTTT
CDR3: CASSLGLSGNQPQHF

size: .
D: .
V: TRBV19
J: TRBJ1-3
DNA: TGTGCCAGTAGTCCCATGGGGGGTAACACTGGAAACACCATATATTTT
CDR3: CASSPMGGNTGNTIYF

size: .
D: TRBD2
V: TRBV7-2
J: TRBJ2-2
DNA: TGTGCCAGCAGCCCCCCGGGACTAGCGGGTGGGAACACCGGGGAGCTGTTTTTT
CDR3: CASSPPGLAGGNTGELFF

size: .
D: TRBD2
V: TRBV9
J: TRBJ2-1
DNA: TGTGCCAGCAGCCGGGGCCTAGCGGGGGGCCACAATGAGCAGTTCTTC
CDR3: CASSRGLAGGHNEQFF

size: .
D: TRBD1
V: TRBV7-2
J: TRBJ2-2
DNA: TGTGCCAGCAGCCCCCAGGGGGCTTTCCCCGGGGAGCTGTTTTTT
CDR3: CASSPQGAFPGELFF

size: .
D: .
V: TRBV7-9
J: TRBJ1-5
DNA: TGTGCCAGCACAGACGGGGATACGCTTAGCAATCAGCCCCAGCATTTT
CDR3: CASTDGDTLSNQPQHF

size: .
D: .
V: TRBV4-3
J: TRBJ1-4
DNA: TGCGCCAGCAGCCAAGATCCCCGGGGGGGGGTCGAAAAACTGTTTTTT
CDR3: CASSQDPRGGVEKLFF

size: .
D: TRBD1
V: TRBV9
J: TRBJ1-2
DNA: TGTGCCAGCAGCCCCCCCGGGACAGGGGTAAGCGGGTTGTATGGCTACACCTTC
CDR3: CASSPPGTGVSGLYGYTF

size: once
D: .
V: TRBV30
J: TRBJ2-7
DNA: TGTGCCTGGGCCGGGACAAATCCTTACGAGCAGTACTTC
CDR3: CAWAGTNPYEQYF

size: .
D: .
V: TRBV30
J: TRBJ1-2
DNA: TGTGCCTGGAGTGAATCGGGGAGGTACTATGGCTACACCTTC
CDR3: CAWSESGRYYGYTF

size: .
D: .
V: TRBV27
J: TRBJ1-2
DNA: TGTGCCAGCAGTTTGTTGGGGACAAAAGGCTACACCTTC
CDR3: CASSLLGTKGYTF

size: .
D: TRBD1
V: TRBV30
J: TRBJ2-7
DNA: TGTGCCAGCCGGGACAGGGGCTCCTACGAGCAGTACTTC
CDR3: CASRDRGSYEQYF

size: .
D: .
V: TRBV4-3
J: TRBJ1-4
DNA: TGCGCCAGCAGCCAGTCGAACAGGGCGAATGAAAAACTGTTTTTT
CDR3: CASSQSNRANEKLFF

size: .
D: TRBD1
V: TRBV4-2
J: TRBJ2-2
DNA: TGTGCCAGCAGCTTGGGACAGGGTCCCACCGGGGAGCTGTTTTTT
CDR3: CASSLGQGPTGELFF

size: .
D: .
V: TRBV5-6
J: TRBJ2-3
DNA: TGTGCCAGCAGCTTGGCTAGTCCCACAGATACGCAGTATTTT
CDR3: CASSLASPTDTQYF

size: .
D: .
V: TRBV4-2
J: TRBJ1-1
DNA: TGTGCCAGCAGCCAAATGGGGGAGGGGGACACTGAAGCTTTCTTT
CDR3: CASSQMGEGDTEAFF

size: once
D: TRBD1
V: TRBV5-1
J: TRBJ1-2
DNA: TGCGCCAGCAGCTTGGTCACAGGGGCGGACTATGGCTACACCTTC
CDR3: CASSLVTGADYGYTF

size: .
D: TRBD2
V: TRBV7-3
J: TRBJ2-1
DNA: TGTGCCAGCAGCTTACTAGCGGGGAGACCCACTCCCTACAATGAGCAGTTCTTC
CDR3: CASSLLAGRPTPYNEQFF

size: .
D: .
V: TRBV19
J: TRBJ2-1
DNA: TGTGCCAGTAGTATAGATGTCGTCTCCTACAATGAGCAGTTCTTC
CDR3: CASSIDVVSYNEQFF

size: .
D: TRBD1
V: TRBV7-2
J: TRBJ1-1
DNA: TGTGCCAGCAGCTTGACAGGGTGGAACACTGAAGCTTTCTTT
CDR3: CASSLTGWNTEAFF

size: .
D: .
V: TRBV2
J: TRBJ1-5
DNA: TGTGCCAGCGAAGGGACACGCAATCAGCCCCAGCATTTT
CDR3: CASEGTRNQPQHF

size: .
D: .
V: TRBV4-1
J: TRBJ1-3
DNA: TGCGCCAGCAGCCAATCCCCCTCCGGGACAAGGAGGAACACCATATATTTT
CDR3: CASSQSPSGTRRNTIYF